This TCR beta chain was recovered during a study of T cell responses to AZD1222 COVID-19 vaccine. Study-level results: Across spike, vaccine-associated CD4 TCRs were found, dominant at 160-218 and 743-854. Two AZD1222 administrations were followed by greater Spike-specific TCR breadth and depth. The donor group comprised mostly white British people and more females; the analysis possibly underestimated clonal diversity.

This CDR3 is 15 amino acids long. Deletions cut 5 bases from V and 2 bases from J, with 12 bases between. Germline-derived CDR1 and CDR2 are SGHVS and FNYEAQ. The assay was immunoSEQ multiplex PCR, and TCRdb's table has in-frame clones only and misses some. Seen here are some 120,000 clones, about 90% observed once, and the top ten hold 6.5% to 9.5%. Note on this clone: The antigen is not known.

The J gene is TRBJ2-2, the V gene TRBV7-6; D gene unclear. This receptor was identified in an adult in good health. The material sequenced was peripheral blood, taken on day 0 of AZD1222 vaccination. The CDR3, as DNA: TGTGCCAGCAGCCCCTTCGAGACTAACACCGGGGAGCTGTTTTTT. Its translation is CASSPFETNTGELFF.